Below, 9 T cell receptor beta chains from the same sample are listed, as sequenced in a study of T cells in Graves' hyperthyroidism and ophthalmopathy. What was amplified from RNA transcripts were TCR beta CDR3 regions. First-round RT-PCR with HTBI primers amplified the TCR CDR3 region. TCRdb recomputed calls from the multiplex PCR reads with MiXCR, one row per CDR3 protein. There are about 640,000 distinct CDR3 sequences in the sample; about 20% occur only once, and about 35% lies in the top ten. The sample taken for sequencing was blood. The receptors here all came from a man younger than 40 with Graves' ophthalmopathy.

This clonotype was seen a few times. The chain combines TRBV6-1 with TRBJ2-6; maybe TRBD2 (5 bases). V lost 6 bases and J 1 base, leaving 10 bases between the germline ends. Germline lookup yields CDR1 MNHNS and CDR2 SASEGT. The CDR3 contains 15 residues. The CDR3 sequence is CASRPGISGANVLTF. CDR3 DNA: TGTGCCAGCAGACCCGGGATTTCTGGGGCCAACGTCCTGACTTTC.

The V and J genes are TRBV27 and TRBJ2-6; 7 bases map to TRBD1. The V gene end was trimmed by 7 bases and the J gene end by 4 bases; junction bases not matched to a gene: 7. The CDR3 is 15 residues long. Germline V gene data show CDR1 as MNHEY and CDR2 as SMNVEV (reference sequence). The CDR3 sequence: CASNSDRAGANVLTF. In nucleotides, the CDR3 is TGTGCCAGCAACTCTGACAGGGCCGGGGCCAACGTCCTGACTTTC. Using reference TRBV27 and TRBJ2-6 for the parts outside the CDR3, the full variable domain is EAQVTQNPRYLITVTGKKLTVTCSQNMNHEYMSWYRQDPGLGLRQIYYSMNVEVTDKGDVPEGYKVSRKEKRNFPLILESPSPNQTSLYFCASNSDRAGANVLTFGAGSRLTVL.

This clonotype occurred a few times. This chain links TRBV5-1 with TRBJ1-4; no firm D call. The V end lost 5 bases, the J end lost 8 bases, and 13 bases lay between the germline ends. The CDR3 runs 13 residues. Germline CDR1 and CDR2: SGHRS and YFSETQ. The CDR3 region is CASRPGTAEKLFF. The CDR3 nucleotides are TGCGCCAGCAGACCGGGAACGGCAGAAAAACTGTTTTTT.

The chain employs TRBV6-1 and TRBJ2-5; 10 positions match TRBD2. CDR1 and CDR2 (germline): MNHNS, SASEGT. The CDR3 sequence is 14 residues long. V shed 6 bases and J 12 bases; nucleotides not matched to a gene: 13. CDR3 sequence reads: CASSPTSGIALEYF. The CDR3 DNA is TGTGCCAGCAGCCCCACTAGCGGGATAGCCCTTGAGTACTTC.

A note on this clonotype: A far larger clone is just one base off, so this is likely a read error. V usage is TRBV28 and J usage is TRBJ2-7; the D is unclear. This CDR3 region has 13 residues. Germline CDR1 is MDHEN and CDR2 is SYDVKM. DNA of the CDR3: TGTGCCGGCAGCCTGGGAAATTCCTACGAGCAGTACTTC. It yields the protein CAGSLGNSYEQYF.

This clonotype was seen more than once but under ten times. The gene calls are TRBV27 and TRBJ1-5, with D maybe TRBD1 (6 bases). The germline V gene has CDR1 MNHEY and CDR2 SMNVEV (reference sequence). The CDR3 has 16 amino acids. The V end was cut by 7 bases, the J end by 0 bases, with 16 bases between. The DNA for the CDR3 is TGTGCCAGCACCCTGGACAGAATTTATAGCAATCAGCCCCAGCATTTT. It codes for CASTLDRIYSNQPQHF.

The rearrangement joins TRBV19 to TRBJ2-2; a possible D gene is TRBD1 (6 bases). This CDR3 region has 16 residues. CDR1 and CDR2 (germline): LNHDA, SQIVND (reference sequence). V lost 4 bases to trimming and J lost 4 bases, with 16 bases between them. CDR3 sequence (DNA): TGTGCCAGTAGTACCCGACAGGTGGTCGGCACCGGGGAGCTGTTTTTT. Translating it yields CASSTRQVVGTGELFF.

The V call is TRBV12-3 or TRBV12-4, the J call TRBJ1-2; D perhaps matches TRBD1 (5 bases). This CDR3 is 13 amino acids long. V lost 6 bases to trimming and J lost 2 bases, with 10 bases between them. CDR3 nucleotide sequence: TGTGCCAGCAGGAGGGGTCCCAACTATGGCTACACCTTC. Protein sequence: CASRRGPNYGYTF.

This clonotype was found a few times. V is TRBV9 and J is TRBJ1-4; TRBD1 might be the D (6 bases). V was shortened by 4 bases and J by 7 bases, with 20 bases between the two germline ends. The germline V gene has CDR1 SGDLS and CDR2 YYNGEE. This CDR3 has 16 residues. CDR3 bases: TGTGCCAGCAGCCCAGGCGGACAGTTCGGTGGTGAAAAACTGTTTTTT. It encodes CASSPGGQFGGEKLFF.